These 21 T cell receptor beta chains originate from one sample sequenced in a study of CD8 T cells in Susac syndrome. An input of 0.5 to 1 ug of RNA was subjected to reverse transcription using random hexamers. TCRdb called the immunoSEQ multiplex PCR reads again in MiXCR, with one record for every CDR3 protein. Found here are about 300,000 distinct CDR3 sequences, over 75% of them singletons; the top ten hold approximately 0.18%. The sequenced sample consisted of CD8+ T cells from PBMCs. The receptors come from a human donor with multiple sclerosis.

The chain is built from TRBV2 and TRBJ2-5; no reliable D call. Trimming removed 0 bases at V and 2 bases at J, with 7 bases between. The CDR3 is made up of 14 amino acids. The V gene's germline CDR1 is SNHLY and CDR2 FYNNEI. CDR3 loop: CASSEARIQETQYF. CDR3 sequence (DNA): TGTGCCAGCAGTGAAGCGAGAATACAAGAGACCCAGTACTTC.

This chain joins TRBV5-1 and TRBJ2-7; TRBD1 is a possible D gene (6 bases). The CDR3 runs to 16 residues. CDR1 is SGHRS and CDR2 is YFSETQ in the germline V gene. Trimming took 0 bases from V and 0 from J, leaving 13 bases between them. Here the CDR3 reads CASSLGARGGSYEQYF. The CDR3 bases are TGCGCCAGCAGCTTGGGGGCCAGGGGTGGCTCCTACGAGCAGTACTTC. Full variable domain (outside the CDR3, taken from reference TRBV5-1 and TRBJ2-7): KAGVTQTPRYLIKTRGQQVTLSCSPISGHRSVSWYQQTPGQGLQFLFEYFSETQRNKGNFPGRFSGRQFSNSRSEMNVSTLELGDSALYLCASSLGARGGSYEQYFGPGTRLTVT.

J is TRBJ2-7 and V is TRBV7-2, with 7 bases lining up with TRBD2. Germline assignment: CDR1 SGHTA and CDR2 FQGNSA. The CDR3 is 17 amino acids. V gave up 3 bases and J gave up 0 bases; unmatched junction bases: 11. CDR3 loop: CASSFATGTTPSYEQYF. The CDR3 DNA reads as TGTGCCAGCAGCTTCGCCACCGGGACTACACCCTCCTACGAGCAGTACTTC. The whole variable domain, remainder taken from reference TRBV7-2 and TRBJ2-7, is GAGVSQSPSNKVTEKGKDVELRCDPISGHTALYWYRQSLGQGLEFLIYFQGNSAPDKSGLPSDRFSAERTGGSVSTLTIQRTQQEDSAVYLCASSFATGTTPSYEQYFGPGTRLTVT.

This clonotype was detected only once. In DNA, the CDR3 is TGCAGTGCTGACACTGCCCTGACACTGATAGATTCCTACGAGCAGTACTTC. It codes for CSADTALTLIDSYEQYF. This rearrangement joins TRBV20-1 to TRBJ2-7; D unclear. The germline V and J ends were trimmed by 5 bases and 1 base, with 24 bases remaining between them. The CDR3 is made up of 17 amino acids. Germline V lookup: CDR1 DFQATT, CDR2 SNEGSKA (reference sequence).

The rearrangement uses TRBV4-2 and TRBJ2-1, with TRBD1 matching 9 bases. V was pared by 4 bases and J by 5 bases, with 24 bases of the junction left unmatched. CDR3 length equals 21 residues. Germline assignment: CDR1 LGHNA and CDR2 YNFKEQ. The CDR3 sequence is CASSRSPRDRVFGGVDNEQFF. The CDR3 bases are TGTGCCAGCAGCCGCTCCCCACGGGACAGGGTCTTTGGGGGCGTCGACAATGAGCAGTTCTTC.

The chain links TRBV28 to TRBJ2-5, with D tentatively TRBD1 or TRBD2 (5 bases each). Germline V gives CDR1 MDHEN, CDR2 SYDVKM. The CDR3 has 15 residues. V was pared by 3 bases and J by 7 bases, with 18 bases between. CDR3 bases: TGTGCCAGCAGTTTTCCCCGGGACGGACCAGGGACCCAGTACTTC. Its translation is CASSFPRDGPGTQYF.

The chain recombines TRBV28 with TRBJ2-6, with 7 bases matching TRBD1. After removal of 6 bases from V and 6 bases from J, the junction contained 5 bases not matched to a gene. CDR1 is MDHEN and CDR2 is SYDVKM in the germline V gene. The CDR3 has 14 residues. In nucleotides, the CDR3 is TGTGCCAGCAGCAGGGACAGTCCGGCCAACGTCCTGACTTTC. This sequence encodes CASSRDSPANVLTF.

The CDR3 region has the DNA TGTGCCAGCAGCTTAGCGGTCGGGACCGAGCAAGAGACCCAGTACTTC. It is translated as CASSLAVGTEQETQYF. V is TRBV7-9 and J is TRBJ2-5; perhaps D is TRBD1 or TRBD2 (5 bases each). Germline V gene data show CDR1 as SEHNR and CDR2 as FQNEAQ (reference sequence). The CDR3 extends over 16 amino acids. With 0 bases removed from V and 2 bases from J, the gap between germline ends came to 13 bases.

The J gene is TRBJ2-1, the V gene TRBV11-2; the match to TRBD2 covers 8 bases. With 0 bases clipped from V and 9 bases from J, the junction kept 4 bases outside the gene matches. The CDR3 is made up of 14 amino acids. The germline CDR1 and CDR2 sequences are SGHAT and FQNNGV. Written as DNA, the CDR3 is TGTGCCAGCAGCTTAGATCGGGGGGGGCCTGAGCAGTTCTTC. It specifies CASSLDRGGPEQFF.

V and J are TRBV2 and TRBJ2-2; 9 bases agree with TRBD1. Germline V gene sequence: CDR1 SNHLY, CDR2 FYNNEI. Trimming at V came to 7 bases and at J to 6 bases, leaving 9 bases not matched to a gene. The CDR3 extends over 15 amino acids. The CDR3 loop reads CASTTGGPRPGELFF. CDR3 nucleotide sequence: TGTGCCAGCACCACAGGGGGCCCAAGGCCCGGGGAGCTGTTTTTT.

This sequence joins TRBV27 and TRBJ1-1, with D possibly being TRBD1 (5 bases). The V gene's germline CDR1 is MNHEY and CDR2 SMNVEV (reference sequence). The CDR3 is 18 residues long. The V and J ends lost 5 bases and 3 bases respectively, with 25 bases between them. CDR3 in amino acids: CASSLQLRGSGKYTEAFF. Written as DNA, the CDR3 is TGTGCCAGCAGTCTACAACTTAGGGGCAGTGGAAAGTACACTGAAGCTTTCTTT.

This clonotype was found once. This chain uses TRBV29-1 with TRBJ1-4; no clear D gene. V was trimmed by 4 bases and J by 2 bases, leaving 11 bases between them. The CDR3 consists of 14 residues. Germline CDR1 SQVTM, CDR2 ANQGSEA. The CDR3, as DNA: TGCAGCGTTGGAGAGCCTCCCACTAATGAAAAACTGTTTTTT. It translates to CSVGEPPTNEKLFF.

The CDR3 spells CAISESEGTGDIPGNTIYF. The CDR3 nucleotides read TGTGCCATCAGTGAGTCCGAAGGAACCGGGGACATTCCTGGAAACACCATATATTTT. This chain connects TRBV10-3 to TRBJ1-3; tentatively, D is TRBD1 (6 bases). CDR1 and CDR2 from the germline V gene are ENHRY and SYGVKD. This CDR3 region has 19 residues. The V end lost 0 bases, the J end lost 2 bases, and 20 bases lay between the germline ends.

The table lists this clonotype with a few counts. V usage is TRBV27 and J usage is TRBJ2-2; D gene uncertain. Trimming shortened V by 3 bases and J by 0 bases, and 11 bases separated the two germline ends. CDR1 is MNHEY and CDR2 is SMNVEV in the germline V gene (reference sequence). The CDR3 is made up of 16 amino acids. The CDR3 nucleotides are TGTGCCAGCAGTTTTCTTACCTTCGCGAACACCGGGGAGCTGTTTTTT. Its protein product is CASSFLTFANTGELFF.

The J gene is TRBJ1-5, the V gene TRBV3-1, with 8 nucleotides matching TRBD1. V dropped 4 bases and J dropped 8; count of bases not matched to a gene: 7. This CDR3 region has 14 residues. CDR1 and CDR2 from the germline V gene are LGHDT and YNNKEL (reference sequence). The DNA of the CDR3 is TGTGCCAGCAGCCTCAGGGGGCTCGAAAAGCCCCAGCATTTT. It specifies CASSLRGLEKPQHF.

This chain joins TRBV19 and TRBJ2-5; possibly TRBD2 for D (6 bases). V was clipped by 3 bases and J by 2 bases, with 16 bases between them. CDR1 and CDR2 from the germline V gene are LNHDA and SQIVND (reference sequence). The CDR3 loop spans 16 amino acids. The CDR3 spells CASSISPGLGQETQYF. CDR3 coding DNA: TGTGCCAGTAGTATCTCCCCGGGACTGGGACAAGAGACCCAGTACTTC.

The chain is built from TRBV9 and TRBJ2-7; D might be TRBD1 or TRBD2, each matching 6 bases. Germline V gene data show CDR1 as SGDLS and CDR2 as YYNGEE. The CDR3 covers 15 residues. Trimming took 3 bases from V and 0 from J, leaving 13 bases between them. CDR3 protein: CASSGTGAPSYEQYF. In DNA form, the CDR3 reads TGTGCCAGCAGCGGTACGGGGGCGCCCTCCTACGAGCAGTACTTC.

The table lists this clonotype with a few counts. The V call is TRBV7-6, the J call TRBJ2-1; no firm D call. This CDR3 spans 13 amino acids. Germline loops: CDR1 SGHVS, CDR2 FNYEAQ. Trimming cost V 5 bases and J 3 bases, with 8 bases left between them. The CDR3 DNA is TGTGCCAGCAGCCCCGTGCTCTACAATGAGCAGTTCTTC. Its translation: CASSPVLYNEQFF.

The CDR3 bases are TGTGCCAGTCTATCACTAGCGGGAGGGTATGAGCAGTTCTTC. Residues: CASLSLAGGYEQFF. The chain recombines TRBV2 with TRBJ2-1; TRBD2 matches at 13 bases. The CDR3 totals 14 residues. The V gene's germline CDR1 is SNHLY and CDR2 FYNNEI. V trimming: 9 bases; J trimming: 8 bases; junction bases outside the gene matches: 7. Looking up the rest from reference TRBV2 and TRBJ2-1 gives the full variable domain: EPEVTQTPSHQVTQMGQEVILRCVPISNHLYFYWYRQILGQKVEFLVSFYNNEISEKSEIFDDQFSVERPDGSNFTLKIRSTKLEDSAMYFCASLSLAGGYEQFFGPGTRLTVL.

This clonotype was seen once. The rearrangement uses TRBV7-9 and TRBJ2-3, with 11 bases identical to TRBD2. The V segment lost 9 bases and the J segment 6 bases; nucleotides outside the gene matches: 14. Germline values: CDR1 SEHNR, CDR2 FQNEAQ (reference sequence). There are 16 residues in the CDR3. CDR3 DNA: TGTGCCAGAGACTCGGGACTAGCGGCGGGAATCGATACGCAGTATTTT. Protein sequence: CARDSGLAAGIDTQYF.

V gene TRBV5-6 combines with J gene TRBJ1-5, with 8 bases lining up with TRBD1. V lost 3 bases and J lost 5; bases outside the gene matches: 4. Germline V gives CDR1 SGHDT, CDR2 YYEEEE. The CDR3 has 14 amino acids. CDR3 sequence reads: CASSSDREYQPQHF. In nucleotides, the CDR3 is TGTGCCAGCAGCTCGGACAGGGAATATCAGCCCCAGCATTTT.